This passage covers 14 T cell receptor beta chains from one sample sequenced in a study of cytomegalovirus exposure and HLA in healthy donors (dated by TCRdb to 2016 to 2017). Libraries were constructed by the immunoSEQ multiplex PCR assay. The multiplex PCR relied on a mix of 60 forward primers for TCR Vbeta segments and 13 reverse primers for TCR Jbeta segments. What TCRdb holds here is the immuneACCESS table cut down to in-frame rearrangements. Part of the clones is not present; checked against another copy, under half of the missing clones reflect an unresolved V gene, and the others are unexplained. The sample table holds some 150,000 clones, of which 55% to 80% were seen once. The top ten clones comprise around 7.1% of the sample. Material for sequencing was PBMCs. These receptors originate from an older woman in good health and CMV-seropositive.

The chain combines TRBV19 with TRBJ2-3, with D uncertain. The length of the CDR3 is 13 residues. Germline V gene lookup returns CDR1 LNHDA and CDR2 SQIVND (reference sequence). Trimming pared 7 bases from V and 5 bases from J, leaving 13 bases between. The CDR3 DNA sequence: TGTGCCAGTAACTGGCAGGCCGGAGATACGCAGTATTTT. Residues: CASNWQAGDTQYF.

This sequence joins TRBV28 and TRBJ2-2; TRBD1 matches 9 bases. This CDR3 has 14 amino acids. V dropped 6 bases and J dropped 8; count of bases not matched to a gene: 7. Germline V gene lookup returns CDR1 MDHEN and CDR2 SYDVKM. This CDR3 reads CASSPLGTGGELFF. CDR3 sequence (DNA): TGTGCCAGCAGCCCCCTGGGGACAGGGGGGGAGCTGTTTTTT. The whole variable domain, remainder taken from reference TRBV28 and TRBJ2-2, is DVKVTQSSRYLVKRTGEKVFLECVQDMDHENMFWYRQDPGLGLRLIYFSYDVKMKEKGDIPEGYSVSREKKERFSLILESASTNQTSMYLCASSPLGTGGELFFGEGSRLTVL.

The chain joins TRBV7-9 to TRBJ1-1; no clear D. The CDR3 has 11 amino acids. The V gene lost 7 bases and the J gene lost 5 bases, with 8 bases spanning the gap. Germline CDR1 and CDR2: SEHNR and FQNEAQ (reference sequence). This chain's CDR3 is CASKAGTEAFF. In nucleotides, the CDR3 is TGTGCCAGCAAGGCCGGGACTGAAGCTTTCTTT.

The chain couples TRBV6-1 to TRBJ1-6; a possible D gene is TRBD1 (6 bases). This CDR3 has 15 amino acids. Between the trimmed V and J ends, which lost 0 bases and 10 bases, there was a span of 13 bases. In germline, CDR1 is MNHNS, CDR2 SASEGT. The CDR3 nucleotides read TGTGCCAGCAGTGAAGCGCACAGGGATGGGTCACCCCTCCACTTT. Translating it yields CASSEAHRDGSPLHF.

This chain uses TRBV7-3 with TRBJ2-1; a possible D gene is TRBD2 (5 bases). V dropped 5 bases and J dropped 9 bases, with 20 bases sitting between them. The CDR3 spans 15 residues. Germline V gives CDR1 SGHTA, CDR2 FQGTGA. CDR3 amino acids: CASSPGLGTTSEQFF. The CDR3 bases are TGTGCCAGCAGCCCAGGACTGGGTACGACGAGTGAGCAGTTCTTC.

V usage is TRBV5-5 and J usage is TRBJ1-2; possible D gene TRBD1, 5 bases. The length of the CDR3 is 15 residues. V was cut by 4 bases and J by 5 bases, with 18 bases left in between. CDR1 is SGHKS and CDR2 is YYEKEE in the germline V gene (reference sequence). The CDR3 DNA is TGTGCCAGCAGCCTCCCCGCAGGGAAAATATATGGCTACACCTTC. This encodes CASSLPAGKIYGYTF.

This clone was detected only once. This chain uses TRBV7-2 with TRBJ2-7; possibly TRBD2 for D (6 bases). Germline V lookup: CDR1 SGHTA, CDR2 FQGNSA. Trimming removed 1 base from V and 5 bases from J, with 12 bases in between. The CDR3 has 14 residues. The CDR3 DNA reads as TGTGCCAGCAGCTTAGTCGGGAGTAACGACGAGCAGTACTTC. This translates into CASSLVGSNDEQYF.

The sample holds a few counts of this clone. This rearrangement joins TRBV7-9 to TRBJ2-7, with 10 bases identical to TRBD2. CDR3 length equals 14 residues. The germline V gene encodes CDR1 SEHNR and CDR2 FQNEAQ (reference sequence). With 5 bases clipped from V and 9 bases from J, the junction kept 10 bases outside the gene matches. The CDR3, as DNA: TGTGCCAGCAGCAATACCGGGACTAGCGATCGGCAGTACTTC. As protein: CASSNTGTSDRQYF.

This clone was counted between two and nine times. Additional DNA sequences in this sample encode the identical CDR3. The chain is built from TRBV5-1 and TRBJ2-7, with D tentatively TRBD2 (6 bases). From germline, CDR1 is SGHRS and CDR2 YFSETQ. This CDR3 region has 14 residues. Trimming shortened V by 0 bases and J by 2 bases, and 9 bases separated the two germline ends. This CDR3 reads CASSLGGGTYEQYF. The CDR3 nucleotides are TGCGCCAGCAGCTTGGGGGGCGGGACCTACGAGCAGTACTTC.

This chain joins TRBV19 and TRBJ2-7; TRBD1 might be the D (5 bases). The germline gives CDR1 LNHDA, CDR2 SQIVND (reference sequence). The CDR3 is 15 amino acids. Deletions cut 6 bases from V and 3 bases from J, with 18 bases between. This CDR3 reads CASRDGGAQGYEQYF. Written as DNA, the CDR3 is TGTGCCAGTAGGGATGGTGGGGCGCAAGGCTACGAGCAGTACTTC.

The chain links TRBV4-3 to TRBJ1-3, with D possibly being TRBD1 (6 bases). V shed 2 bases and J shed 0 bases, with 8 bases lying between them. The CDR3 extends over 15 amino acids. Germline CDR1 is LGHNA and CDR2 is YSLEER. The CDR3 sequence: CASSQQQGSGNTIYF. In nucleotides, the CDR3 is TGCGCCAGCAGCCAACAACAGGGCTCTGGAAACACCATATATTTT.

Ten or more counts support this clone. V and J are TRBV6-6 and TRBJ2-5; TRBD1 is a possible D gene (7 bases). V lost 6 bases to trimming and J lost 5 bases, with 19 bases between them. This CDR3 is 15 amino acids long. Germline V gene lookup returns CDR1 MNHNY and CDR2 SVGAGI (reference sequence). The CDR3 reads CASSNRRSGGETQYF. The CDR3, as DNA: TGTGCCAGCAGCAACCGACGGTCAGGGGGGGAGACCCAGTACTTC.

The CDR3, as DNA: TGTGGGGGGGGCCGGGGTGAGACCCAGTACTTC. Its protein product is CGGGRGETQYF. The V call is TRBV2, the J call TRBJ2-5; a possible D gene is TRBD2 (7 bases). CDR1 is SNHLY, CDR2 FYNNEI, per germline. The CDR3 totals 11 residues.

V gene TRBV9 combines with J gene TRBJ2-6, with D tentatively TRBD2 (5 bases). In germline, CDR1 is SGDLS, CDR2 YYNGEE. V was shortened by 2 bases and J by 2 bases, with 8 bases between the two germline ends. This CDR3 has 15 amino acids. The CDR3 DNA sequence: TGTGCCAGCAGCGTCGGAGGTGCTGGGGCCAACGTCCTGACTTTC. Protein: CASSVGGAGANVLTF.